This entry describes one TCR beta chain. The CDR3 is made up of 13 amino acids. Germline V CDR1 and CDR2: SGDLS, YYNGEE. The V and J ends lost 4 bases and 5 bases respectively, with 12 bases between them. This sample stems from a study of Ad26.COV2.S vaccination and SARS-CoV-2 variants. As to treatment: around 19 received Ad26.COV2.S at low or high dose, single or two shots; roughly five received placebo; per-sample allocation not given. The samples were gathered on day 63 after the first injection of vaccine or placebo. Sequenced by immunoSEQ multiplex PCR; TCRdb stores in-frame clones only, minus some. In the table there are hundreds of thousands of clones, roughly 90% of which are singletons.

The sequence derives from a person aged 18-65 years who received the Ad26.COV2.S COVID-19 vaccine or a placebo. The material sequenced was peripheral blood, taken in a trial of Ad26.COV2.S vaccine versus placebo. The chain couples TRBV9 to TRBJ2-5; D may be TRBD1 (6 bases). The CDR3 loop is CASSSHRVETQYF. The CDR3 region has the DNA TGTGCCAGCAGCTCCCACAGGGTTGAGACCCAGTACTTC.